The 30 T cell receptor beta chains below were found in one sample sequenced in a study of blood T cell repertoires in COVID-19. Profiling relied on immunoSEQ multiplex PCR, and the TCRdb table lists in-frame clones only, not all of them. The sample consists of under 450,000 clones, approximately 84% of them appearing once. What was sequenced was PBMCs or T cells enriched from blood (not recorded which). These receptors all come from a woman in her twenties or thirties who had recovered from COVID-19.

The chain employs TRBV7-3 and TRBJ2-1, with 7 bases aligning to TRBD2. J was trimmed by 7 bases and V by 2 bases; bases with no gene match: 11. Germline values: CDR1 SGHTA, CDR2 FQGTGA. The CDR3 length is 16 residues. CDR3 in DNA: TGTGCCAGCAGCTTAGTTGCGGGGGAAAAAGGGAATGAGCAGTTCTTC. This gives the protein CASSLVAGEKGNEQFF.

The chain uses TRBV19 and TRBJ1-1; tentatively, D is TRBD1 (6 bases). CDR1 and CDR2 (germline): LNHDA, SQIVND (reference sequence). The V end lost 8 bases, the J end lost 1 base, and 11 bases lay between the germline ends. The CDR3 length is 13 residues. CDR3 DNA: TGTGCCAGTTTACAGGGCCCGAACACTGAAGCTTTCTTT. It translates to CASLQGPNTEAFF. Complete variable domain (other parts from reference TRBV19 and TRBJ1-1): DGGITQSPKYLFRKEGQNVTLSCEQNLNHDAMYWYRQDPGQGLRLIYYSQIVNDFQKGDIAEGYSVSREKKESFPLTVTSAQKNPTAFYLCASLQGPNTEAFFGQGTRLTVV.

V and J are TRBV5-4 and TRBJ1-1; no definite D call. This CDR3 spans 13 amino acids. V shed 4 bases and J shed 1 base, with 8 bases lying between them. Germline-derived CDR1 and CDR2 are SGHNT and YYREEE (reference sequence). For the CDR3, the DNA is TGTGCCAGCAGCAGGCAGGAGAACACTGAAGCTTTCTTT. This translates into CASSRQENTEAFF. Full variable domain (remainder filled in from reference TRBV5-4 and TRBJ1-1): ETGVTQSPTHLIKTRGQQVTLRCSSQSGHNTVSWYQQALGQGPQFIFQYYREEENGRGNFPPRFSGLQFPNYSSELNVNALELDDSALYLCASSRQENTEAFFGQGTRLTVV.

The gene calls are TRBV7-2 and TRBJ1-5, with no clear D. Per germline, CDR1 SGHTA and CDR2 FQGNSA. The CDR3 spans 13 residues. V lost 1 base to trimming and J lost 1 base, with 2 bases between them. In DNA, the CDR3 is TGTGCCAGCAGCTTAGTAAGCAATCAGCCCCAGCATTTT. Encoded protein: CASSLVSNQPQHF.

The genes are TRBV21-1 and TRBJ2-4; the D segment call TRBD1 is taken from the table without a DNA check. TRBV21-1 is deemed a pseudogene. This CDR3 spans 15 amino acids. CDR3: CASSNPGQGIRIQYF. The CDR3 DNA sequence: TGTGCCAGCAGCAACCCGGGACAGGGTATTCGAATTCAGTACTTC.

The chain is built from TRBV19 and TRBJ1-5, with 8 bases identical to TRBD1. The J segment lost 0 bases and the V segment lost 3 bases, leaving 4 bases of the junction unmatched. Germline V gives CDR1 LNHDA, CDR2 SQIVND (reference sequence). This CDR3 is 16 amino acids long. Here the CDR3 reads CASSIWTGPSNQPQHF. In DNA, the CDR3 is TGTGCCAGTAGTATCTGGACAGGGCCTAGCAATCAGCCCCAGCATTTT.

This chain links TRBV21-1 with TRBJ2-7; the table's D call, TRBD1, has no DNA check behind it. TRBV21-1 represents a pseudogene. This CDR3 contains 16 residues. CDR3 residues: CASSNKWTGLSYEQYF. CDR3 nucleotide sequence: TGTGCCAGCAGCAATAAATGGACAGGGCTCTCCTACGAGCAGTACTTC.

This clone was seen just once. The junction differs from germline at one of its ends, possibly a read error. V usage is TRBV5-5 and J usage is TRBJ1-2; tentatively, D is TRBD1 (5 bases). Germline assignment: CDR1 SGHKS and CDR2 YYEKEE (reference sequence). CDR3 length: 13 residues. The CDR3 bases are TGTGCCAGCAGCCAGGACGGGGGTACTTGGGGTCACTTC. As protein: CASSQDGGTWGHF.

This clone came up a few times. Here the CDR3 reads CASSYSAVNTEAFF. The DNA of the CDR3 is TGTGCCAGCAGTTACTCGGCTGTGAACACTGAAGCTTTCTTT. This chain uses TRBV6-5 with TRBJ1-1; D gene uncertain. The CDR3 is made up of 14 amino acids. V was clipped by 0 bases and J by 0 bases, with 5 bases between them. Germline CDR1 is MNHEY and CDR2 is SVGAGI.

V and J are TRBV6-6 and TRBJ1-6, with a possible D match to TRBD1 (5 bases). CDR1 is MNHNY, CDR2 SVGAGI, per germline (reference sequence). CDR3 length: 15 residues. V dropped 3 bases and J dropped 4 bases, with 10 bases sitting between them. The CDR3 reads CASSYGAPYNSPLHF. Written as DNA, the CDR3 is TGTGCCAGCAGTTATGGGGCCCCGTATAATTCACCCCTCCACTTT.

The rearrangement uses TRBV7-9 and TRBJ1-1; no firm D call. V lost 3 bases and J 1 base, leaving 12 bases between the germline ends. The CDR3 runs 15 residues. Germline V gene sequence: CDR1 SEHNR, CDR2 FQNEAQ (reference sequence). CDR3 sequence reads: CASSLETSQNTEAFF. In DNA form, the CDR3 reads TGTGCCAGCAGCTTGGAGACCAGTCAGAACACTGAAGCTTTCTTT.

This clone turned up a few times. This rearrangement joins TRBV7-6 to TRBJ1-2; 7 bases are a match to TRBD1. Trimming removed 4 bases from V and 2 bases from J; junction bases left unmatched: 10. The germline CDR1 and CDR2 sequences are SGHVS and FNYEAQ. This CDR3 region has 16 residues. The CDR3 reads CASSSDRTGINYGYTF. DNA for the CDR3: TGTGCCAGCAGCTCAGATCGGACAGGCATAAACTATGGCTACACCTTC.

The chain carries TRBV24-1 and TRBJ2-6, with a possible D match to TRBD1 (5 bases). The CDR3 covers 13 residues. Germline CDR1 and CDR2: KGHDR and SFDVKD. The V end lost 11 bases, the J end lost 2 bases, and 9 bases lay between the germline ends. CDR3 in DNA: TGTGCCATCCAGGGTACTGGGGCCAACGTCCTGACTTTC. It is translated as CAIQGTGANVLTF.

The chain has TRBV6-5 and TRBJ2-7, with D possibly being TRBD1 (6 bases). The CDR3 runs to 11 residues. Per germline, CDR1 MNHEY and CDR2 SVGAGI. V was cut by 8 bases and J by 3 bases, with 8 bases left in between. The CDR3 region has the DNA TGTGCCAGCGGGACACACTACGAGCAGTACTTC. Its translation is CASGTHYEQYF.

This rearrangement joins TRBV12-3 or TRBV12-4 to TRBJ1-2; D ambiguous. V dropped 6 bases and J dropped 4 bases, with 12 bases sitting between them. The CDR3 spans 13 residues. CDR3 protein: CASSALIGYGYTF. In nucleotides, the CDR3 is TGTGCCAGCAGCGCCCTAATCGGCTATGGCTACACCTTC.

This chain links TRBV21-1 with TRBJ1-1. TRBV21-1 represents a pseudogene. This CDR3 comprises 12 residues. CDR3 region: CASQKGGTEAFF. The CDR3 DNA follows: TGTGCCAGCCAAAAGGGGGGGACTGAAGCTTTCTTT.

The chain combines TRBV19 with TRBJ2-3, with 9 bases matching TRBD1. Germline V gene data show CDR1 as LNHDA and CDR2 as SQIVND (reference sequence). CDR3 length: 16 residues. V lost 2 bases to trimming and J lost 2 bases; unmatched junction nucleotides: 5. For the CDR3, the DNA is TGTGCCAGTAGTATAACCGGGACAGGGACCACAGATACGCAGTATTTT. Protein sequence: CASSITGTGTTDTQYF.

The V call is TRBV5-1, the J call TRBJ2-5; 12 nucleotides align to TRBD2. Germline values: CDR1 SGHRS, CDR2 YFSETQ. Losses at the gene ends were 4 bases for V and 4 bases for J; bases not matched to a gene: 5. The length of the CDR3 is 15 residues. The CDR3 loop is CASSAGLAGIETQYF. The CDR3 DNA is TGCGCCAGCAGCGCCGGACTAGCGGGAATAGAGACCCAGTACTTC.

The count of this clone is one. The rearrangement links TRBV11-2 to TRBJ2-3, with TRBD1 as a possible D gene (5 bases). The CDR3 sequence is 12 residues long. Germline V gene sequence: CDR1 SGHAT, CDR2 FQNNGV. Trimming pared 5 bases from V and 4 bases from J, leaving 7 bases between. CDR3 amino acids: CASSQGADTQYF. CDR3 nucleotide sequence: TGTGCCAGCAGCCAAGGGGCAGATACGCAGTATTTT.

The CDR3 DNA is TGTGCTAGTGGGTCCCTGGGCCTAGCCAAAAACATTCAGTACTTC. Its translation is CASGSLGLAKNIQYF. The chain is built from TRBV12-5 and TRBJ2-4; the D is unclear. Looked up from germline, CDR1 is LGHNT and CDR2 is FRNRAP. Trimming took off 6 bases at V and 0 bases at J, with 12 bases between the two ends. This CDR3 is built from 15 residues.

This clone was picked up one time. This chain connects TRBV6-1 to TRBJ1-5, with a possible D match to TRBD1 (6 bases). This CDR3 is 14 amino acids long. In germline, CDR1 is MNHNS, CDR2 SASEGT. V was shortened by 3 bases and J by 7 bases, with 13 bases between the two germline ends. For the CDR3, the DNA is TGTGCCAGCAGTGAGGCAGGGGCCCTCCAGCCCCAGCATTTT. It encodes CASSEAGALQPQHF.

The rearrangement links TRBV11-2 to TRBJ2-4; a weak D match, TRBD2 (5 bases). The V and J ends lost 1 base and 1 base respectively, with 8 bases between them. The CDR3 covers 15 residues. From germline, CDR1 is SGHAT and CDR2 FQNNGV. The CDR3 is CASSLGESAKNIQYF. The CDR3 DNA is TGTGCCAGCAGCTTAGGGGAGTCGGCCAAAAACATTCAGTACTTC.

The J gene is TRBJ2-1, the V gene TRBV29-1; TRBD2 is a possible D gene (6 bases). V was trimmed by 4 bases and J by 7 bases, leaving 17 bases between them. Germline CDR1 is SQVTM and CDR2 is ANQGSEA. This CDR3 has 14 residues. The CDR3, as DNA: TGCAGCGTTGGAGTAGCGGAGGCGTATAATGAGCAGTTCTTC. This sequence encodes CSVGVAEAYNEQFF.

This clone was seen a single time. V and J are TRBV5-1 and TRBJ2-5; 10 bases fit TRBD1. Germline trimming cut 0 bases from V and 5 bases from J; bases unmatched to any gene: 7. Germline V gives CDR1 SGHRS, CDR2 YFSETQ. This CDR3 has 16 amino acids. CDR3 nucleotides: TGCGCCAGCAGCTTGGGTGACAGGGGGCGGGACGAGACCCAGTACTTC. Amino acid sequence: CASSLGDRGRDETQYF.

The chain carries TRBV7-9 and TRBJ1-3; D ambiguous. The V gene's germline CDR1 is SEHNR and CDR2 FQNEAQ (reference sequence). Trimming cost V 1 base and J 0 bases, with 10 bases left between them. The CDR3 extends over 16 amino acids. The CDR3 DNA sequence: TGTGCCAGCAGCTTAGTCGCTTCCAGCTCTGGAAACACCATATATTTT. Protein sequence: CASSLVASSSGNTIYF. Full variable domain (remainder filled in from reference TRBV7-9 and TRBJ1-3): DTGVSQNPRHKITKRGQNVTFRCDPISEHNRLYWYRQTLGQGPEFLTYFQNEAQLEKSRLLSDRFSAERPKGSFSTLEIQRTEQGDSAMYLCASSLVASSSGNTIYFGEGSWLTVV.

V is TRBV3-1 (or the pseudogene TRBV3-2) and J is TRBJ2-1; TRBD2 matches at 12 bases. Looked up from germline, CDR1 is LGHDT and CDR2 is YNNKEL (reference sequence). V shed 4 bases, J shed 0 bases, and the junction held 4 bases outside the gene matches. The CDR3 has 17 residues. CDR3: CASSPRLAGVSYNEQFF. For the CDR3, the DNA is TGTGCCAGCAGCCCTAGACTAGCGGGGGTCTCCTACAATGAGCAGTTCTTC.

The chain combines TRBV3-1 (or the pseudogene TRBV3-2) with TRBJ1-4; D is unclear. V was clipped by 4 bases and J by 7 bases, with 13 bases between them. The CDR3 consists of 14 residues. CDR1 is LGHDT and CDR2 is YNNKEL in the germline V gene (reference sequence). Here the CDR3 DNA reads TGTGCCAGCAGCCCTTCGGGTAGATCTGAAAAACTGTTTTTT. This sequence encodes CASSPSGRSEKLFF.

This sequence joins TRBV6-5 and TRBJ2-7; 9 bases are shared with TRBD1. V gave up 11 bases and J gave up 5 bases; unmatched junction bases: 7. The CDR3 has 12 residues. CDR1 and CDR2 from the germline V gene are MNHEY and SVGAGI. CDR3: CAGGTGFNEQYF. The CDR3 bases are TGTGCCGGGGGGACAGGGTTCAACGAGCAGTACTTC.

Only a few counts were recorded for this clone. The chain couples TRBV7-9 to TRBJ2-7; D gene ambiguous. V was shortened by 2 bases and J by 2 bases, with 7 bases between the two germline ends. The CDR3 is made up of 13 amino acids. Germline V CDR1 and CDR2: SEHNR, FQNEAQ (reference sequence). CDR3 DNA sequence: TGTGCCAGCAGCTTAATGTCAGCCTACGAGCAGTACTTC. Residues: CASSLMSAYEQYF. Supplemented by reference TRBV7-9 and TRBJ2-7, the full variable domain reads DTGVSQNPRHKITKRGQNVTFRCDPISEHNRLYWYRQTLGQGPEFLTYFQNEAQLEKSRLLSDRFSAERPKGSFSTLEIQRTEQGDSAMYLCASSLMSAYEQYFGPGTRLTVT.

The chain is built from TRBV28 and TRBJ1-1; 7 bases map to TRBD1. Per the germline V gene, CDR1 is MDHEN and CDR2 is SYDVKM. V shed 1 base and J 11 bases; nucleotides not matched to a gene: 7. This CDR3 is built from 13 residues. CDR3 in DNA: TGTGCCAGCAGTTTATCGGGTCAGGGGGGCGCTTTCTTT. Protein: CASSLSGQGGAFF. Full variable domain (outside the CDR3, taken from reference TRBV28 and TRBJ1-1): DVKVTQSSRYLVKRTGEKVFLECVQDMDHENMFWYRQDPGLGLRLIYFSYDVKMKEKGDIPEGYSVSREKKERFSLILESASTNQTSMYLCASSLSGQGGAFFGQGTRLTVV.